This TCR beta chain was recovered during a study of cytomegalovirus exposure and HLA in healthy donors (dated by TCRdb to the late 2010s). In the study overall: According to an earlier analysis of 550 to 700 of the donors, 150 million to 200 million T cells yielded 95 million to 140 million unique TCR beta sequences and about 280 Gb of sequence data. Roughly 310 gigabases of sequencing data and tens of millions of unique TCR sequences were included in an early release covering about 600 HLA-typed donors. Of the approximately 370 genotyped donors, roughly 80% were placed in the genetic ancestry cluster associated with self-reported Caucasian donors. The aim of the study was to test whether cataloging public T cell receptors could identify signatures of past pathogen exposure. Using immunosequencing, the study profiled T cell repertoires from 550 to 750 subjects and related those repertoires to cytomegalovirus serostatus. Along with the approximately 620-subject first cohort, a separate validation cohort of over a hundred different subjects was used. To predict cytomegalovirus infection status, the study combined high-throughput TCR immunosequencing, statistical association of individual TCRs with disease status, and machine learning. In a later analysis, previously published TCR beta repertoires from 500 to 750 donors were re-analyzed and high-resolution HLA genotyping was added so that TCR occurrence patterns could be studied. In the later analysis, no new phenotypic data were used to find candidate immune exposures; instead, reliance was placed on TCR beta sequences and their occurrence across donors. To decide whether each TCR beta V gene segment behaved as functional or pseudogenic, an earlier analysis of 587 of the donors relied on high-throughput TCR beta sequencing. Alongside the repertoire data, information on donor age, sex, ethnicity and CMV serostatus was compiled. A later genetic analysis took genome-wide SNP genotypes for about three fifths of the 666 donors and used that subset as a discovery cohort. Every repertoire in the discovery cohort had been generated on one and the same sequencing platform. Class I and class II HLA loci were covered by the typing at four-digit resolution. The number of donors typed differed by locus, with roughly 629-640 for A, B, C, DRB1 and DQB1, 522 for DQA1, 600 to 610 for DPA1, and approximately 470 for DPB1. Because of strong linkage in the cohort, roughly five DR-DQ haplotypes were treated as single units for association and clustering. On average, around 240,000 unique TCR beta nucleotide sequences were sequenced per donor among a few hundred genotyped donors of the cohort, with approximately 18% of those sequences being non-productive.

As to this clone: No cognate antigen has been identified for it. No much larger clone is present one base from it, and per-base qualities are unavailable.

Summary of the overall study and its limitations: The study gave a list of under 200 TCR beta chains associated with cytomegalovirus. In a later analysis, HLA-associated TCR beta chains were found to be more clonally expanded and to have lower generation probabilities than equally common non-associated chains. An association between a missense DCLRE1C variant and V-gene and J-gene trimming of TCR beta chains was found in a later genetic analysis and replicated in an independent cohort. Most TCR sequences were observed very rarely across donors, whereas some public TCRs were present in many individuals. Compared with the roughly 670-donor mean, donors in an Asian-associated ancestry cluster had fewer N-insertions in productive TCRs, according to a later genetic analysis. CMV serostatus was the only immune exposure information available for the cohort. HLA typing was unavailable for some donors at each locus, so association tests used only the typed subset. The authors suggested that the approach could potentially be extended to other disease states and immunological phenotypes. In both the original and validation cohorts, the classifier was reported to diagnose cytomegalovirus status with high specificity and sensitivity. In an earlier analysis of around 500 of the donors, most TCR beta V segments appeared in productive rearrangements about 90% or about 30% of the time, broadly matching IMGT annotations. Because counts were too low, 15 to 20 rarely observed V segments, including chromosome 9 orphons, were excluded from the earlier analysis of several hundred of the donors. In a later analysis, TCR association rates were found to vary across HLA loci, with the most associated TCRs seen for DRB1 alleles and the fewest for HLA-C alleles. The sequencing pipeline was judged likely to have produced a cluster of highly shared sequence variants as a technical artifact. Most CMV-associated TCR beta chains appeared to be HLA-restricted in a later analysis, and the HLA associations seemed to be driven largely by CMV exposure. Some IMGT-functional V segments, including TRBV6-2 and TRBV6-3, could not be distinguished by the 87-base-pair reads and were therefore excluded. Linkage disequilibrium might explain the correlated functional status among segregating V segments, but an unknown experimental factor could not be excluded. The cohort was sequenced for TCR beta chains only, and without alpha or paired-chain data the features that could be detected were limited. A later analysis reported that several top co-occurrence clusters appeared linked to parvovirus B19, influenza, CMV and Epstein-Barr virus. Three of the identified cytomegalovirus-associated TCR beta chains were confirmed in vitro to be specific for cytomegalovirus antigens. Assigning TCR associations to individual alleles was difficult when HLA alleles, especially DR and DQ, strongly co-occurred. Sequencing depth was assumed to be roughly uniform across donors in the presence/absence analyses, though that assumption may not hold. A further reported finding was that TCR beta sequences accurately predicted the HLA-A and HLA-B alleles for most subjects in the first cohort. A later analysis associated 15,000 or so TCR beta sequences with specific HLA alleles at a false discovery rate of 0.05.

The CDR3 starts with the cysteine, ends with the phenylalanine, and has 15 residues. Only CDR3 DNA remains: 45 bases, in frame from the first base. V lost 1 base and J lost 4 bases, and the count of bases not matched to a germline gene is 8. The germline V gene (reference sequence) supplies CDR1 SGHKS and CDR2 YYEKEE. The cohort comprised fewer than 700 healthy bone marrow donors. Cohort members were all nominally healthy when sampled, although unrecorded immune exposures were likely present. The donor tested CMV seropositive, placing the donor among the approximately 290 seropositive members of the cohort. A peripheral blood sample was collected from each donor, and TCR beta sequencing was performed on peripheral blood mononuclear cells. The Qiagen DNeasy Blood Extraction Kit was used to extract genomic DNA from the blood cell samples. The method behind the library was the immunoSEQ multiplex PCR assay. For the multiplex PCR, a mixture combining 60 forward primers for TCR Vbeta segments and 13 reverse primers for TCR Jbeta segments was used. The CDR3 region of rearranged TCR beta genes was amplified from genomic DNA by a multiplex PCR assay. The amplified TCR beta libraries were sequenced on the Illumina HiSeq System as 87-base-pair reads. As for the original processing: In a later analysis, tens of millions of unique TCR beta chains were counted across the 690 or so repertoires, and roughly 11 million of these chains were shared by at least two donors. To remove PCR and sequencing errors, raw reads were error-corrected and collapsed into unique sequences using a nearest-neighbor algorithm that merged closely related sequences. CDR3 sequences were aligned to IMGT reference sequences to assign V, D and J gene segments. For a sequence to be retained, a match of at least six nucleotides to both a V gene segment and a J gene segment was required. Rearrangements were classified as productive when the CDR3 lacked stop codons and remained in frame with V and J, and all other rearrangements were classified as non-productive. CDR3 was defined by IMGT convention, running from the second conserved V-encoded cysteine to the conserved J-encoded phenylalanine. The earlier analysis of about 590 of the donors excluded sequences that lacked an unambiguous match to a single V gene segment. An earlier analysis of a few hundred of the donors called V segments functional above 56.7% productive rearrangements and segregating when the between-donor standard deviation exceeded 5%. A statistical classification framework was built for diagnosing cytomegalovirus status from the catalog of TCR beta chain sequences. V and J gene assignment, in a later analysis, came from comparing TCR nucleotide sequences with IMGT/GENE-DB human TR gene sequences. In a later analysis, CDR3 sequences and most-parsimonious VDJ recombination scenarios were assigned using the TCRdist pipeline. In a later analysis, each TCR beta chain was defined by its CDR3 amino acid sequence together with its V-gene family, and reads without a unique V-gene family were excluded. As a way to deal with suspected cross-contamination and a sequencing artifact, a later analysis dropped 500 to 700 nucleotide sequences that were highly shared and had low generation probability. In a later analysis, a clonal expansion index for each public chain was calculated from normalized within-repertoire ranks of inferred template counts. In a later analysis, generation probabilities were computed using a VDJ recombination model fitted to out-of-frame rearrangements, and the results were checked against IGoR. In a later analysis, TCR-TCR, TCR-HLA and TCR-CMV co-occurrence was scored with hypergeometric tests, and a repertoire-size bias correction was applied to TCR pairs. False discovery rates were estimated in a later analysis by permuting HLA or CMV assignments 20 times. In a later analysis, co-occurring TCRs were grouped using DBSCAN, with TCRdist sequence similarity added in when clustering inside HLA-allele-positive subsets. Co-occurrence clustering excluded repertoires with fewer than 30,000 or more than 120,000 public chains, plus five with anomalous nucleotide sharing. TCRdb carries this immuneACCESS record with in-frame sequences only. Its versions omit some clonotypes, under half of them owing to an unresolved V gene in the studies checked, with the rest unexplained. The DNA gave D and trimming, while V, J and clone size come from that table. The table for this sample lists 120,000 to 150,000 clones; around 79% of them were counted only once. The ten largest account for about 2.9% of the sample.

The chain is made from TRBV5-5 and TRBJ2-7; 7 middle bases align to TRBD1. The sequenced material came from PBMCs. The receptor's source is a man aged 35 to 55 in good health and CMV-seropositive. Read as DNA, the sequence is TGTGCCAGCAGCTTGTACGAGGGGGCGTTATACGAGCAGTACTTC. Translated, this is CASSLYEGALYEQYF.